A selection of T cell receptor beta chains follows, all from one sample in a study of monozygotic twins with inflammatory bowel disease. TCRdb re-called the 5' RACE reads and gives one entry per CDR3 protein, without DNA. The sample totals 150,000 to 200,000 distinct CDR3 sequences. The sample comprised blood. These receptors came from a human donor with ulcerative colitis or Crohn's disease, or a healthy co-twin of an affected twin (not recorded which). The CDR3 runs from the conserved cysteine through the conserved F or W. Each record gives: J gene, V gene, CDR3 protein.

TRBJ1-1	TRBV27	CASSYGRTNTEAFF
TRBJ1-5	TRBV7-2	CASSLSRGQPQHF
TRBJ1-4	TRBV5-1	CASSSQGAAETNEKLFF
TRBJ1-2	TRBV6-5	CASSFDRYGYTF
TRBJ1-5	TRBV20-1	CSARARGQGVQPQHF
TRBJ2-3	TRBV14	CASSLSGTGDTQYF
TRBJ2-1	TRBV7-2	CASSLQGNEQFF
TRBJ2-2	TRBV7-2	CASSFLTVNTGELFF
TRBJ2-7	TRBV5-1	CASSQRTGTSGYYEQYF
TRBJ2-2	TRBV10-3	CAISESVGELFF
TRBJ2-7	TRBV5-1	CASSLFPETYEQYF
TRBJ1-2	TRBV7-2	CASSSPSGDYGYTF
TRBJ1-4	TRBV20-1	CSATAPATNEKLFF
TRBJ2-4	TRBV28	CATRQGALAKNIQYF
TRBJ1-3	TRBV6-5	CASEGTAGNTIYF
TRBJ2-7	TRBV19	CASSIGLAGTYEQYF
TRBJ1-1	TRBV29-1	CSVEGITPEAFF
TRBJ1-4	TRBV5-1	CASSFGAGEKLFF
TRBJ2-5	TRBV20-1	CSARPGAETQYF
TRBJ1-6	TRBV21-1	CASSKERVQTLHF
TRBJ2-2	TRBV5-6	CASSKSGSPRSGELFF
TRBJ1-2	TRBV10-3	CAPRLPGEDGYTF
TRBJ2-7	TRBV4-2	CASSLPGGGREQYF
TRBJ2-4	TRBV12-3/TRBV12-4	CASRQTLGTPGKNMQYF
TRBJ2-1	TRBV5-1	CASSSQGTPRAEQFF
TRBJ2-7	TRBV14	CASSHYGDEQYF
TRBJ2-5	TRBV5-1	CASSLTPLEGPQETQYF
TRBJ2-7	TRBV3-1	CASSQGGGGILHEQYF
TRBJ2-7	TRBV15	CATSRGNDYEQYF
TRBJ2-1	TRBV20-1	CSAGTQLSVNEQFF
TRBJ1-6	TRBV5-6	CASSKGRNNSPLHF
TRBJ1-3	TRBV7-2	CASSLGGSNAGNTIYF
TRBJ1-1	TRBV4-3	CASSQERGGNTEAFF
TRBJ2-5	TRBV6-2/TRBV6-3	CASSNFGQGRETQYF
TRBJ1-4	TRBV20-1	CSARPGQINEKLFF
TRBJ1-6	TRBV28	CASSQGPPYSYNSPLHF